The 23 T cell receptor beta chains given below trace back to one sample, sequenced in a study of blood T cell repertoires in COVID-19. The data were produced by immunoSEQ multiplex PCR, yet TCRdb's version contains in-frame clones alone and is incomplete. The sample includes some 40,000 clones, 75% to 90% of them seen just once. The sample consisted of peripheral blood. The receptor set was obtained from a man aged 55 to 70 with acute or convalescent COVID-19.

The chain recombines TRBV24-1 with TRBJ2-3; 8 bases agree with TRBD2. The CDR3 has 16 residues. V shed 3 bases and J 5 bases; nucleotides not matched to a gene: 9. The germline V gene encodes CDR1 KGHDR and CDR2 SFDVKD. Here the CDR3 DNA reads TGTGCCACCAGTGATGCGACGGGGGGGAAGGAAGATACGCAGTATTTT. Its translation is CATSDATGGKEDTQYF.

This rearrangement joins TRBV19 to TRBJ2-2, with TRBD1 identical over 10 bases. V lost 6 bases to trimming and J lost 2 bases; unmatched junction nucleotides: 6. Germline V gene data show CDR1 as LNHDA and CDR2 as SQIVND (reference sequence). The CDR3 loop spans 16 amino acids. The CDR3 protein is CASRGQGSRNTGELFF. Written as DNA, the CDR3 is TGTGCCAGTAGGGGACAGGGGTCACGTAACACCGGGGAGCTGTTTTTT.

This chain connects TRBV24-1 to TRBJ2-2; the D is unclear. Trimming left V 0 bases short and J 1 base short, with 8 bases between. Per germline, CDR1 KGHDR and CDR2 SFDVKD. This CDR3 contains 16 residues. CDR3 residues: CATSDLRHMNTGELFF. The CDR3 DNA follows: TGTGCCACCAGTGATTTGAGACATATGAACACCGGGGAGCTGTTTTTT.

The sample holds a few counts of this clone. The chain couples TRBV4-1 to TRBJ2-2; TRBD2 matches at 7 bases. Germline V lookup: CDR1 MGHRA, CDR2 YSYEKL. This CDR3 spans 15 amino acids. Trimming removed 0 bases from V and 5 bases from J; junction bases left unmatched: 3. The CDR3 spells CASSQDGRETGELFF. The CDR3 nucleotides are TGCGCCAGCAGCCAAGATGGGAGGGAGACCGGGGAGCTGTTTTTT.

The chain's CDR3 is CASSLDLLGGSEAFF. CDR3 nucleotide sequence: TGTGCCAGCAGCTTAGATCTGCTAGGGGGCTCTGAAGCTTTCTTT. V is TRBV11-3 and J is TRBJ1-1; the match to TRBD1 covers 7 bases. With V trimmed by 0 bases and J by 6 bases, 7 bases remained unmatched. Germline values: CDR1 SGHNT, CDR2 YENEEA. The CDR3 loop spans 15 amino acids.

This clone was found once. This chain links TRBV18 with TRBJ2-3, with 7 nucleotides matching TRBD2. V lost 0 bases and J lost 0; bases outside the gene matches: 3. Germline CDR1 KGHSH, CDR2 LQKENI. The CDR3 covers 16 residues. CDR3 coding DNA: TGTGCCAGCTCACCACCTGTAGCGGGTAGCACAGATACGCAGTATTTT. Translated: CASSPPVAGSTDTQYF.

The chain links TRBV6-6 to TRBJ1-2; 7 bases map to TRBD1. The germline gives CDR1 MNHNY, CDR2 SVGAGI (reference sequence). The CDR3 has 13 residues. The V and J ends lost 6 bases and 3 bases, in that order; junction bases with no gene match: 4. This CDR3 reads CASRYTGDYGYTF. CDR3 nucleotide sequence: TGTGCCAGCAGATATACAGGGGACTATGGCTACACCTTC.

This chain uses TRBV6-5 with TRBJ2-3; D possibly corresponds to TRBD1 (5 bases). Germline V lookup: CDR1 MNHEY, CDR2 SVGAGI. Trimming removed 6 bases from V and 0 bases from J, with 13 bases in between. This CDR3 contains 15 residues. The CDR3 nucleotides read TGTGCCAGCAGACTCTGGACACCTAGCACAGATACGCAGTATTTT. It encodes CASRLWTPSTDTQYF.

This chain links TRBV6-5 with TRBJ1-6; 10 bases match TRBD1. The V gene end was trimmed by 4 bases and the J gene end by 6 bases; junction bases not matched to a gene: 3. From germline, CDR1 is MNHEY and CDR2 SVGAGI. This CDR3 comprises 15 residues. In nucleotides, the CDR3 is TGTGCCAGCAGTTTCCGGGACAGGGGTAATTCACCCCTCCACTTT. It codes for CASSFRDRGNSPLHF.

This clone was seen just once. The chain uses TRBV7-9 and TRBJ1-6, with D unresolved. This CDR3 spans 14 amino acids. Germline V gene lookup returns CDR1 SEHNR and CDR2 FQNEAQ (reference sequence). The V gene lost 3 bases and the J gene lost 10 bases, with 13 bases spanning the gap. CDR3 amino acids: CASSLVNQQSPLHF. In DNA, the CDR3 is TGTGCCAGCAGCTTGGTGAATCAACAGTCACCCCTCCACTTT.

The gene calls are TRBV18 and TRBJ1-4; D unclear. The CDR3 sequence is 15 residues long. Germline V gene sequence: CDR1 KGHSH, CDR2 LQKENI. Trimming pared 0 bases from V and 10 bases from J, leaving 15 bases between. In nucleotides, the CDR3 is TGTGCCAGCTCACCACCCGGGATGGGCTTAGGAAAACTGTTTTTT. Encoded protein: CASSPPGMGLGKLFF.

The rearrangement joins TRBV5-1 to TRBJ1-2; D might be TRBD1 (5 bases). This CDR3 is built from 15 residues. CDR1 and CDR2 (germline): SGHRS, YFSETQ. With 0 bases removed from V and 2 bases from J, the gap between germline ends came to 11 bases. CDR3 in amino acids: CASSLATGANYGYTF. In nucleotides, the CDR3 is TGCGCCAGCAGCTTGGCCACAGGCGCCAACTATGGCTACACCTTC.

This clone has more than one count but fewer than ten. The chain uses TRBV13 and TRBJ2-1; perhaps TRBD1 as D (5 bases). V was trimmed by 5 bases and J by 0 bases, leaving 14 bases between them. This CDR3 region has 16 residues. From germline, CDR1 is PRHDT and CDR2 FYEKMQ (reference sequence). The CDR3 spells CASSPKGSSSYNEQFF. CDR3 nucleotide sequence: TGTGCCAGCAGCCCGAAGGGGTCTAGCTCCTACAATGAGCAGTTCTTC.

This chain joins TRBV5-5 and TRBJ2-1; D not certain. V shed 1 base and J shed 6 bases, with 2 bases lying between them. Per germline, CDR1 SGHKS and CDR2 YYEKEE (reference sequence). The CDR3 runs to 11 residues. CDR3 protein: CASSLRNEQFF. The CDR3 nucleotides are TGTGCCAGCAGCTTGCGCAATGAGCAGTTCTTC. The full variable domain, its missing parts supplied by reference TRBV5-5 and TRBJ2-1, is DAGVTQSPTHLIKTRGQQVTLRCSPISGHKSVSWYQQVLGQGPQFIFQYYEKEERGRGNFPDRFSARQFPNYSSELNVNALLLGDSALYLCASSLRNEQFFGPGTRLTVL.

The chain combines TRBV6-5 with TRBJ1-1; a possible D gene is TRBD1 (5 bases). V gave up 10 bases and J gave up 4 bases, with 7 bases separating them. Germline CDR1 reads MNHEY; CDR2 reads SVGAGI. This CDR3 spans 10 amino acids. The CDR3 loop is CATGGTEAFF. CDR3 nucleotides: TGTGCCACCGGGGGCACTGAAGCTTTCTTT.

The rearrangement uses TRBV15 and TRBJ1-5; 9 bases align to TRBD1. V lost 4 bases, J lost 6 bases, and 10 bases stayed unmatched. This CDR3 contains 16 residues. Germline-derived CDR1 and CDR2 are LNHNV and YYDKDF (reference sequence). CDR3 loop: CATSKGGTGSVQPQHF. The CDR3 DNA reads as TGTGCCACCAGCAAGGGGGGGACAGGGAGTGTTCAGCCCCAGCATTTT.

The chain links TRBV9 to TRBJ1-4; D is possibly TRBD1 (6 bases). CDR1 and CDR2 from the germline V gene are SGDLS and YYNGEE. Trimming shortened V by 4 bases and J by 6 bases, and 16 bases separated the two germline ends. The CDR3 runs 15 residues. CDR3: CASSRQDLGDEKLFF. In DNA, the CDR3 is TGTGCCAGCAGCAGACAGGATTTGGGGGATGAAAAACTGTTTTTT. The complete variable domain, with remaining parts taken from reference TRBV9 and TRBJ1-4, reads DSGVTQTPKHLITATGQRVTLRCSPRSGDLSVYWYQQSLDQGLQFLIQYYNGEERAKGNILERFSAQQFPDLHSELNLSSLELGDSALYFCASSRQDLGDEKLFFGSGTQLSVL.

V and J are TRBV29-1 and TRBJ1-2, with 7 bases aligning to TRBD1. The CDR3 is 13 amino acids. V shed 1 base, J shed 4 bases, and the junction held 3 bases outside the gene matches. Germline V lookup: CDR1 SQVTM, CDR2 ANQGSEA. This chain's CDR3 is CSVEVSGGYGYTF. CDR3 nucleotide sequence: TGCAGCGTTGAAGTTTCAGGGGGCTATGGCTACACCTTC.

V is TRBV5-6 and J is TRBJ1-5; 9 positions agree with TRBD1. CDR1 is SGHDT, CDR2 YYEEEE, per germline. The CDR3 has 14 amino acids. V was pared by 5 bases and J by 2 bases, with 2 bases of the junction left unmatched. This chain's CDR3 is CASRRTGGNQPQHF. The CDR3, as DNA: TGTGCCAGCAGGCGGACAGGGGGCAATCAGCCCCAGCATTTT. Full variable domain (rest looked up from reference TRBV5-6 and TRBJ1-5): DAGVTQSPTHLIKTRGQQVTLRCSPKSGHDTVSWYQQALGQGPQFIFQYYEEEERQRGNFPDRFSGHQFPNYSSELNVNALLLGDSALYLCASRRTGGNQPQHFGDGTRLSIL.

In nucleotides, the CDR3 is TGTGCCACACGTACAACCCGGAACACTGAAGCTTTCTTT. As protein: CATRTTRNTEAFF. The V gene is TRBV6-6, the J gene TRBJ1-1; D is unclear. This CDR3 contains 13 residues. Trimming took 10 bases from V and 1 from J, leaving 13 bases between them. Germline V gives CDR1 MNHNY, CDR2 SVGAGI (reference sequence).

CDR3 coding DNA: TGCGCCAGCAGCTCCCAGACAGCGAACACTGAAGCTTTCTTT. Protein sequence: CASSSQTANTEAFF. The J gene is TRBJ1-1, the V gene TRBV5-1; weak D call: TRBD1 (5 bases). Per the germline V gene, CDR1 is SGHRS and CDR2 is YFSETQ. Trimming pared 3 bases from V and 1 base from J, leaving 10 bases between. The CDR3 totals 14 residues.

The chain combines TRBV2 with TRBJ2-2; 7 positions agree with TRBD1. V lost 6 bases, J lost 6 bases, and 1 base stayed unmatched. The germline CDR1 and CDR2 sequences are SNHLY and FYNNEI. The CDR3 covers 12 residues. DNA for the CDR3: TGTGCCAGCAGAGGGACAGCCGGGGAGCTGTTTTTT. It is translated as CASRGTAGELFF. Full variable domain (remainder filled in from reference TRBV2 and TRBJ2-2): EPEVTQTPSHQVTQMGQEVILRCVPISNHLYFYWYRQILGQKVEFLVSFYNNEISEKSEIFDDQFSVERPDGSNFTLKIRSTKLEDSAMYFCASRGTAGELFFGEGSRLTVL.

V is TRBV4-2 and J is TRBJ1-1; the D gene is possibly TRBD1 (5 bases). V was pared by 0 bases and J by 3 bases, with 8 bases between. The germline V gene encodes CDR1 LGHNA and CDR2 YNFKEQ. The CDR3 extends over 14 amino acids. CDR3 bases: TGTGCCAGCAGCCAAGAGGGGCTCTACACTGAAGCTTTCTTT. Protein sequence: CASSQEGLYTEAFF.